Listed here are 27 T cell receptor beta chains from one sample, sequenced in a study of shared clonotypes between healthy human individuals. Libraries were prepared by immunoSEQ multiplex PCR; TCRdb keeps only in-frame clonotypes and omits some of them. The top ten clones hold around 0.38% of a sample with some 2,500,000 clones, around 92% of them seen once. Material for sequencing was naive CD4+ T cells from PBMCs. Subset defined: CD45RA+ positively selected. Receptors were obtained from a man aged 18-30 years in good health. Some clones in this sample may be carry-over from other donors' samples.

The chain carries TRBV9 and TRBJ2-1; 9 nucleotides match TRBD2. The CDR3 extends over 17 amino acids. CDR1 and CDR2 from the germline V gene are SGDLS and YYNGEE. J gave up 2 bases and V 0 bases, and 6 bases lay outside the gene matches. CDR3 coding DNA: TGTGCCAGCAGCGTAGCAACCCTAGCGGGACCCTACAATGAGCAGTTCTTC. Amino acids: CASSVATLAGPYNEQFF.

The rearrangement uses TRBV2 and TRBJ1-4, with TRBD1 matching 7 bases. The CDR3 totals 12 residues. V trimming: 3 bases; J trimming: 10 bases; junction bases outside the gene matches: 2. Germline assignment: CDR1 SNHLY and CDR2 FYNNEI. Here the CDR3 DNA reads TGTGCCAGCAGTGATAACAGGGGAAAACTGTTTTTT. Translated, it gives CASSDNRGKLFF.

On this clone: Other DNA sequences in the sample encode the same CDR3. This chain connects TRBV7-2 to TRBJ2-7; 9 bases match TRBD1. Germline assignment: CDR1 SGHTA and CDR2 FQGNSA. Unmatched junction bases numbered 6, after V lost 6 bases and J lost 3 bases. The CDR3 sequence is 14 residues long. The CDR3 DNA sequence: TGTGCCAGCAGTCCCCCGGGACAGGGCTACGAGCAGTACTTC. Its translation: CASSPPGQGYEQYF.

The chain employs TRBV7-9 and TRBJ1-1; TRBD1 might be the D (5 bases). CDR3 length: 15 amino acids. CDR1 and CDR2 from the germline V gene are SEHNR and FQNEAQ (reference sequence). Trimming shortened V by 3 bases and J by 2 bases, and 13 bases separated the two germline ends. The CDR3 reads CASSLGPGHNTEAFF. CDR3 sequence (DNA): TGTGCCAGCAGCTTGGGGCCCGGACACAACACTGAAGCTTTCTTT.

The rearrangement links TRBV9 to TRBJ2-1, with D unresolved. The CDR3 sequence is 15 residues long. Per the germline V gene, CDR1 is SGDLS and CDR2 is YYNGEE. V was cut by 0 bases and J by 4 bases, with 11 bases left in between. The CDR3 DNA is TGTGCCAGCAGCGTAGGTGCGGCTTCTTACAATGAGCAGTTCTTC. Translating it yields CASSVGAASYNEQFF.

The gene calls are TRBV5-1 and TRBJ2-1; D might be TRBD2 (6 bases). CDR3 length: 12 amino acids. CDR1 and CDR2 (germline): SGHRS, YFSETQ. V was clipped by 5 bases and J by 9 bases, with 12 bases between them. This chain's CDR3 is CASRPGGGEQFF. CDR3 sequence (DNA): TGCGCCAGCAGGCCCGGGGGAGGTGAGCAGTTCTTC.

The V call is TRBV5-4, the J call TRBJ2-1; 9 bases fit TRBD2. J gave up 3 bases and V 0 bases, and 1 base lay outside the gene matches. The CDR3 has 15 amino acids. The germline CDR1 and CDR2 sequences are SGHNT and YYREEE (reference sequence). The CDR3 sequence is CASSLASGNYNEQFF. CDR3 nucleotide sequence: TGTGCCAGCAGCTTGGCTAGCGGGAACTACAATGAGCAGTTCTTC.

This clone was observed once. This chain connects TRBV7-9 to TRBJ2-3; TRBD2 aligns across 13 bases. Germline CDR1 SEHNR, CDR2 FQNEAQ (reference sequence). Germline trimming cut 4 bases from V and 3 bases from J; bases unmatched to any gene: 4. This CDR3 spans 16 amino acids. The CDR3 sequence: CASSSALAGGTDTQYF. The CDR3 region has the DNA TGTGCCAGCAGCTCCGCACTAGCGGGAGGGACAGATACGCAGTATTTT.

The chain uses TRBV2 and TRBJ2-5; 7 bases are a match to TRBD2. This CDR3 comprises 11 residues. CDR1 SNHLY and CDR2 FYNNEI come from the germline V gene. The V and J ends lost 8 bases and 6 bases, in that order; junction bases with no gene match: 3. The CDR3 spells CASGGGKTQYF. The CDR3 DNA sequence: TGTGCCAGCGGGGGGGGGAAGACCCAGTACTTC.

The V call is TRBV29-1, the J call TRBJ1-2; TRBD1 is a possible D gene (5 bases). This CDR3 has 12 amino acids. V was shortened by 5 bases and J by 6 bases, with 13 bases between the two germline ends. CDR1 and CDR2 (germline): SQVTM, ANQGSEA. DNA for the CDR3: TGCAGCGTTAAGTGGGGGACCCATGGCTACACCTTC. This codes for CSVKWGTHGYTF.

This clone was picked up one time. This rearrangement joins TRBV9 to TRBJ2-1, with 10 bases aligning to TRBD2. This CDR3 comprises 18 residues. CDR1 SGDLS and CDR2 YYNGEE come from the germline V gene. The V gene end was trimmed by 4 bases and the J gene end by 7 bases; junction bases not matched to a gene: 17. Here the CDR3 reads CASSLGASGRGYGNEQFF. The CDR3 DNA is TGTGCCAGCAGCCTCGGGGCTAGCGGGAGAGGGTATGGGAATGAGCAGTTCTTC.

The rearrangement links TRBV5-6 to TRBJ2-1; TRBD2 agrees at 10 bases. Germline values: CDR1 SGHDT, CDR2 YYEEEE. V gave up 4 bases and J gave up 5 bases; unmatched junction bases: 12. This CDR3 is 17 amino acids long. This CDR3 is CASSPLSASGGHNEQFF. CDR3 in DNA: TGTGCCAGCAGCCCCCTGTCGGCTAGCGGGGGCCACAATGAGCAGTTCTTC.

The chain employs TRBV4-3 and TRBJ1-1; 8 bases are a match to TRBD1. Germline trimming cut 4 bases from V and 8 bases from J; bases unmatched to any gene: 6. The CDR3 is 13 amino acids. Germline CDR1 and CDR2: LGHNA and YSLEER. The CDR3 loop is CASSPRQGREAFF. CDR3 nucleotides: TGCGCCAGCAGCCCGAGACAGGGGCGAGAAGCTTTCTTT.

The chain has TRBV4-2 and TRBJ2-2, with D maybe TRBD2 (6 bases). V lost 1 base, J lost 7 bases, and 13 bases lay in between. In germline, CDR1 is LGHNA, CDR2 YNFKEQ. CDR3 length equals 15 residues. For the CDR3, the DNA is TGTGCCAGCAGCCAAGTTGAGACTAGTAGCGGGGAGCTGTTTTTT. Protein product: CASSQVETSSGELFF.

This chain links TRBV5-1 with TRBJ2-2; tentative D call: TRBD1 (6 bases). From germline, CDR1 is SGHRS and CDR2 YFSETQ. This CDR3 is built from 16 residues. With 9 bases removed from V and 3 bases from J, the gap between germline ends came to 21 bases. CDR3 sequence: CATSQGPLFDTGELFF. The CDR3 DNA reads as TGCGCCACCTCGCAGGGGCCCCTTTTCGACACCGGGGAGCTGTTTTTT.

V usage is TRBV18 and J usage is TRBJ2-3, with D tentatively TRBD2 (5 bases). The CDR3 extends over 14 amino acids. CDR1 is KGHSH and CDR2 is LQKENI in the germline V gene. Trimming took off 2 bases at V and 6 bases at J, with 12 bases between the two ends. The CDR3 DNA reads as TGTGCCAGCTCACCAGATTTGGGCGGGGATACGCAGTATTTT. Its translation: CASSPDLGGDTQYF. The complete variable domain, with remaining parts taken from reference TRBV18 and TRBJ2-3, reads NAGVMQNPRHLVRRRGQEARLRCSPMKGHSHVYWYRQLPEEGLKFMVYLQKENIIDESGMPKERFSAEFPKEGPSILRIQQVVRGDSAAYFCASSPDLGGDTQYFGPGTRLTVL.

The gene calls are TRBV5-1 and TRBJ1-1; weak D call: TRBD1 (6 bases). V was clipped by 0 bases and J by 9 bases, with 12 bases between them. The CDR3 totals 13 residues. Germline-derived CDR1 and CDR2 are SGHRS and YFSETQ. Written as DNA, the CDR3 is TGCGCCAGCAGCTTGGGGACAGAAGTCAAAGCTTTCTTT. Its protein is CASSLGTEVKAFF.

This chain uses TRBV7-9 with TRBJ1-1, with 10 bases aligning to TRBD1. Trimming at V came to 2 bases and at J to 7 bases, leaving 4 bases not matched to a gene. CDR3 length: 14 residues. CDR1 is SEHNR and CDR2 is FQNEAQ in the germline V gene (reference sequence). Here the CDR3 DNA reads TGTGCCAGCAGCTTAATGACAGGGGGCCTTGAAGCTTTCTTT. This translates into CASSLMTGGLEAFF. Variable domain in full (rest from reference TRBV7-9 and TRBJ1-1): DTGVSQNPRHKITKRGQNVTFRCDPISEHNRLYWYRQTLGQGPEFLTYFQNEAQLEKSRLLSDRFSAERPKGSFSTLEIQRTEQGDSAMYLCASSLMTGGLEAFFGQGTRLTVV.

This rearrangement joins TRBV9 to TRBJ1-3, with D hard to call. CDR1 is SGDLS, CDR2 YYNGEE, per germline. Trimming took off 4 bases at V and 0 bases at J, with 17 bases between the two ends. The CDR3 length is 17 residues. For the CDR3, the DNA is TGTGCCAGCAGCCCGACACCACTCTCGAGCTCTGGAAACACCATATATTTT. Translating gives CASSPTPLSSSGNTIYF.

V gene TRBV30 combines with J gene TRBJ1-6, with TRBD1 identical over 7 bases. V shed 1 base and J 4 bases; nucleotides not matched to a gene: 1. CDR3 length: 14 residues. The germline V gene has CDR1 GTSNPN and CDR2 SVGIG (reference sequence). CDR3 bases: TGTGCCTGGAGTGCGGGACAGTATAATTCACCCCTCCACTTT. Translating it yields CAWSAGQYNSPLHF.

This chain uses TRBV4-2 with TRBJ1-1; D may be TRBD1 (6 bases). The CDR3 has 15 amino acids. Germline V gives CDR1 LGHNA, CDR2 YNFKEQ. With 1 base removed from V and 3 bases from J, the gap between germline ends came to 12 bases. The CDR3 reads CASSQVGGRDTEAFF. CDR3 sequence (DNA): TGTGCCAGCAGCCAAGTCGGGGGCCGGGACACTGAAGCTTTCTTT.

V is TRBV4-1 and J is TRBJ2-4; possible D gene TRBD2, 6 bases. There are 18 residues in the CDR3. Germline values: CDR1 MGHRA, CDR2 YSYEKL. The V end lost 1 base, the J end lost 0 bases, and 16 bases lay between the germline ends. This chain's CDR3 is CASSQGRLATLAKNIQYF. In DNA, the CDR3 is TGCGCCAGCAGCCAAGGGCGCCTAGCGACCCTAGCCAAAAACATTCAGTACTTC.

The chain recombines TRBV6-5 with TRBJ2-5, with a possible D match to TRBD1 (7 bases). There are 15 residues in the CDR3. CDR1 and CDR2 from the germline V gene are MNHEY and SVGAGI. V gave up 2 bases and J gave up 1 base, with 11 bases separating them. This CDR3 is CASSYNQGGQETQYF. Written as DNA, the CDR3 is TGTGCCAGCAGTTACAACCAGGGGGGCCAAGAGACCCAGTACTTC.

This chain uses TRBV7-2 with TRBJ2-3, with 11 nucleotides matching TRBD2. There are 16 residues in the CDR3. Germline V gene sequence: CDR1 SGHTA, CDR2 FQGNSA. Losses at the gene ends were 0 bases for V and 6 bases for J; bases not matched to a gene: 5. In nucleotides, the CDR3 is TGTGCCAGCAGCTTAGCGATAGCGGGAGGGGTGGATACGCAGTATTTT. This encodes CASSLAIAGGVDTQYF.

The V and J genes are TRBV6-5 and TRBJ2-3; D remains unclear. The CDR3 totals 15 residues. CDR1 is MNHEY, CDR2 SVGAGI, per germline. The V end lost 3 bases, the J end lost 6 bases, and 16 bases lay between the germline ends. CDR3 sequence: CASSYSGIGVDTQYF. The CDR3 nucleotides are TGTGCCAGCAGTTATAGTGGGATAGGTGTGGATACGCAGTATTTT.

The chain recombines TRBV9 with TRBJ2-1; the D gene is possibly TRBD2 (5 bases). This CDR3 comprises 13 residues. Germline V lookup: CDR1 SGDLS, CDR2 YYNGEE. Between the trimmed V and J ends, which lost 4 bases and 7 bases, there was a span of 12 bases. CDR3: CASSPISGNEQFF. CDR3 nucleotides: TGTGCCAGCAGCCCGATCTCGGGAAATGAGCAGTTCTTC.

The rearrangement uses TRBV7-2 and TRBJ1-1; no firm D call. The V gene's germline CDR1 is SGHTA and CDR2 FQGNSA. V lost 5 bases and J 0 bases, leaving 7 bases between the germline ends. The CDR3 contains 13 residues. In DNA, the CDR3 is TGTGCCAGCAGCCCCGTGGTGAACACTGAAGCTTTCTTT. It encodes CASSPVVNTEAFF.